These 18 T cell receptor beta chains were all obtained from the same sample, sequenced in a study of T cell responses to AZD1222 COVID-19 vaccine. Sequencing used immunoSEQ multiplex PCR; TCRdb keeps in-frame clones, though not all of them. Among about 48,000 clones listed, approximately 83% were seen once. Sequenced here: peripheral blood, sampled 28 days after the second AZD1222 dose. The receptors were sampled from an adult who received the AZD1222 COVID-19 vaccine.

The J gene is TRBJ2-7, the V gene TRBV18; TRBD2 might be the D (5 bases). Germline V gene lookup returns CDR1 KGHSH and CDR2 LQKENI. V lost 3 bases and J lost 0, with 9 bases in between. This CDR3 contains 14 residues. CDR3 DNA sequence: TGTGCCAGCTCACCGCCGGGGAACTCCTACGAGCAGTACTTC. It codes for CASSPPGNSYEQYF.

This clone was observed a single time. The J gene is TRBJ1-5, the V gene TRBV11-2; a possible D gene is TRBD1 (5 bases). Germline values: CDR1 SGHAT, CDR2 FQNNGV. V shed 5 bases and J shed 3 bases, with 11 bases lying between them. The CDR3 contains 14 residues. As DNA, the CDR3 is TGTGCCAGCAGCAGGGGATCTAACAATCAGCCCCAGCATTTT. It specifies CASSRGSNNQPQHF.

The rearrangement links TRBV5-6 to TRBJ2-5; 8 bases fit TRBD2. Germline V gene lookup returns CDR1 SGHDT and CDR2 YYEEEE. The length of the CDR3 is 15 residues. V dropped 0 bases and J dropped 5; count of bases not matched to a gene: 6. CDR3 region: CASSLGTGGPETQYF. The CDR3 bases are TGTGCCAGCAGCTTGGGTACGGGGGGGCCGGAGACCCAGTACTTC.

The J gene is TRBJ2-3, the V gene TRBV19, with D possibly called TRBD1 or TRBD2 (6 bases each). Trimming pared 6 bases from V and 6 bases from J, leaving 16 bases between. Germline V gives CDR1 LNHDA, CDR2 SQIVND (reference sequence). The length of the CDR3 is 14 residues. The CDR3 nucleotides read TGTGCCAGTAGCGCACTAACAGGGAGGGATACGCAGTATTTT. Amino acids: CASSALTGRDTQYF.

This clone was picked up a small number of times. This chain links TRBV4-1 with TRBJ2-2; D gene ambiguous. Germline V gene sequence: CDR1 MGHRA, CDR2 YSYEKL. The V gene lost 0 bases and the J gene lost 1 base, with 9 bases spanning the gap. The CDR3 covers 16 residues. Written as DNA, the CDR3 is TGCGCCAGCAGCCAAGATCCGGGCCGGAACACCGGGGAGCTGTTTTTT. Encoded protein: CASSQDPGRNTGELFF.

The chain has TRBV29-1 and TRBJ1-5; D is uncertain. Germline assignment: CDR1 SQVTM and CDR2 ANQGSEA. V lost 4 bases and J lost 6, with 10 bases in between. The CDR3 contains 12 residues. The CDR3 loop is CSVGGSGQPQHF. The CDR3 DNA is TGCAGCGTTGGAGGTTCGGGTCAGCCCCAGCATTTT. Using reference TRBV29-1 and TRBJ1-5 for the parts outside the CDR3, the full variable domain is SAVISQKPSRDICQRGTSLTIQCQVDSQVTMMFWYRQQPGQSLTLIATANQGSEATYESGFVIDKFPISRPNLTFSTLTVSNMSPEDSSIYLCSVGGSGQPQHFGDGTRLSIL.

The genes are TRBV4-2 and TRBJ2-1, with 16 bases matching TRBD2. Germline loops: CDR1 LGHNA, CDR2 YNFKEQ. This CDR3 has 16 amino acids. Unmatched junction bases numbered 3, after V lost 2 bases and J lost 8 bases. The CDR3 region has the DNA TGTGCCAGCAGCCAAACGGGACTAGCGGGAGGGGATGAGCAGTTCTTC. It translates to CASSQTGLAGGDEQFF.

The chain employs TRBV6-1 and TRBJ2-1; 10 positions agree with TRBD2. The ends lost 2 bases at V and 8 bases at J; junction bases unmatched: 9. The CDR3 has 16 amino acids. CDR1 and CDR2 from the germline V gene are MNHNS and SASEGT. CDR3 sequence reads: CASSEMLAGGRDEQFF. The CDR3, as DNA: TGTGCCAGCAGTGAAATGTTAGCGGGAGGAAGGGATGAGCAGTTCTTC.

V usage is TRBV4-1 and J usage is TRBJ2-1; D might be TRBD2 (6 bases). V was shortened by 3 bases and J by 10 bases, with 25 bases between the two germline ends. The CDR3 sequence is 17 residues long. The V gene's germline CDR1 is MGHRA and CDR2 YSYEKL. The CDR3 DNA sequence: TGCGCCAGCAGCCAGGCTTTCGGGAGTTCGTCTACTTGGGAGCAGTTCTTC. Its translation: CASSQAFGSSSTWEQFF.

The rearrangement uses TRBV11-2 and TRBJ2-1; 14 bases match TRBD2. V lost 5 bases to trimming and J lost 12 bases; unmatched junction nucleotides: 12. Per germline, CDR1 SGHAT and CDR2 FQNNGV. This CDR3 contains 16 residues. CDR3 sequence: CASSKQGLAGEGGQFF. Here the CDR3 DNA reads TGTGCCAGCAGCAAGCAGGGACTAGCGGGAGAGGGAGGGCAGTTCTTC.

The chain employs TRBV7-6 and TRBJ2-5; D might be TRBD1 (6 bases). This CDR3 has 13 amino acids. The germline gives CDR1 SGHVS, CDR2 FNYEAQ. The V end lost 5 bases, the J end lost 4 bases, and 11 bases lay between the germline ends. The DNA for the CDR3 is TGTGCCAGCAGCCCAAGGGGGAGAGAGACCCAGTACTTC. It translates to CASSPRGRETQYF. Using reference TRBV7-6 and TRBJ2-5 for the parts outside the CDR3, the full variable domain is GAGVSQSPRYKVTKRGQDVALRCDPISGHVSLYWYRQALGQGPEFLTYFNYEAQQDKSGLPNDRFSAERPEGSISTLTIQRTEQRDSAMYRCASSPRGRETQYFGPGTRLLVL.

This clone was detected only once. The V and J genes are TRBV9 and TRBJ2-3; D is perhaps TRBD2 (5 bases). The ends were cut back, 3 bases at V and 5 bases at J, with 22 bases in the middle. The V gene's germline CDR1 is SGDLS and CDR2 YYNGEE. There are 17 residues in the CDR3. The CDR3 bases are TGTGCCAGCAGCGCTGGGAGACTACCTGCGGGTGAAGATACGCAGTATTTT. It codes for CASSAGRLPAGEDTQYF.

This chain uses TRBV9 with TRBJ2-4, with D possibly called TRBD1 or TRBD2 (7 bases each). This CDR3 is 15 amino acids long. V was trimmed by 0 bases and J by 8 bases, leaving 15 bases between them. Per the germline V gene, CDR1 is SGDLS and CDR2 is YYNGEE. The CDR3 loop reads CASSVVAGGGDIQYF. CDR3 DNA sequence: TGTGCCAGCAGCGTAGTCGCAGGGGGAGGGGACATTCAGTACTTC.

V and J are TRBV7-3 and TRBJ2-5; 12 bases match TRBD2. V lost 5 bases to trimming and J lost 5 bases; unmatched junction nucleotides: 6. The CDR3 has 15 residues. The V gene's germline CDR1 is SGHTA and CDR2 FQGTGA. The CDR3 DNA follows: TGTGCCAGCAGCAGACTAGCGGGAGCGGGGGAGACCCAGTACTTC. It is translated as CASSRLAGAGETQYF.

The chain uses TRBV5-1 and TRBJ2-2; TRBD1 matches 9 bases. There are 16 residues in the CDR3. V lost 7 bases to trimming and J lost 0 bases; unmatched junction nucleotides: 7. Germline V gives CDR1 SGHRS, CDR2 YFSETQ. CDR3 in DNA: TGCGCCAGCTTGTATGGGGACAGGGCGAACACCGGGGAGCTGTTTTTT. Its translation: CASLYGDRANTGELFF.

This rearrangement joins TRBV19 to TRBJ1-5; a weak D match, TRBD1 (5 bases). CDR3 size: 14 residues. Germline V gene lookup returns CDR1 LNHDA and CDR2 SQIVND (reference sequence). The germline V and J ends were trimmed by 10 bases and 8 bases, with 21 bases remaining between them. The CDR3 sequence is CATQGRILLEPQHF. In DNA, the CDR3 is TGTGCCACTCAGGGAAGGATTTTATTGGAGCCCCAGCATTTT. The variable domain in full, with the rest retrieved from reference TRBV19 and TRBJ1-5, is DGGITQSPKYLFRKEGQNVTLSCEQNLNHDAMYWYRQDPGQGLRLIYYSQIVNDFQKGDIAEGYSVSREKKESFPLTVTSAQKNPTAFYLCATQGRILLEPQHFGDGTRLSIL.

This chain connects TRBV18 to TRBJ2-3; 10 bases align to TRBD2. The length of the CDR3 is 15 residues. With 2 bases clipped from V and 3 bases from J, the junction kept 2 bases outside the gene matches. The germline V gene has CDR1 KGHSH and CDR2 LQKENI. The CDR3 bases are TGTGCCAGCTCACCAGATAGCGGGAGGACAGATACGCAGTATTTT. Its protein is CASSPDSGRTDTQYF. Looking up the rest from reference TRBV18 and TRBJ2-3 gives the full variable domain: NAGVMQNPRHLVRRRGQEARLRCSPMKGHSHVYWYRQLPEEGLKFMVYLQKENIIDESGMPKERFSAEFPKEGPSILRIQQVVRGDSAAYFCASSPDSGRTDTQYFGPGTRLTVL.

V usage is TRBV3-1 (or the pseudogene TRBV3-2) and J usage is TRBJ1-1, with 10 bases that match TRBD1. This CDR3 region has 13 residues. With V trimmed by 4 bases and J by 10 bases, 6 bases remained unmatched. Germline loops: CDR1 LGHDT, CDR2 YNNKEL (reference sequence). The CDR3 sequence is CASSLTGGGGAFF. The CDR3 region has the DNA TGTGCCAGCAGCCTGACAGGGGGCGGCGGAGCTTTCTTT.